Sequencing of this T cell receptor beta chain was carried out in a study of T cell changes during pregnancy in multiple sclerosis (dated by TCRdb to the late 2010s). About the investigation overall: In women with multiple sclerosis, the researchers looked at how the T cell repertoire shifted as pregnancy progressed.

This clone was recorded once. The target of this receptor is not known. No per-base quality is available; no much larger clone lies one base away. From the germline V gene (reference sequence), CDR1 is PRHDT and CDR2 is FYEKMQ. V is clipped by 7 bases and J by 10 bases, and the sequence between their germline boundaries is 17 bases long. From the cysteine through the phenylalanine, the CDR3 covers 13 amino acids. Of all the DNA, just the CDR3 is kept, 39 bases in frame from base 1. Preparation of the library involved the immunoSEQ multiplex PCR assay. As stored in TCRdb, this immuneACCESS dataset retains in-frame rearrangements with V and J assigned. A fraction of the clones does not appear; measured against another copy, unresolved V genes explain less than half of the discrepancy, and the remainder lacks a known reason. The sample includes over 90,000 clones, with about 94% observed a single time. Over 0.85% of the sample is held by the ten biggest clonotypes.

This specimen consisted of peripheral blood, obtained after pregnancy. This chain joins TRBV13 to TRBJ2-1; no D segment can be confidently identified. The TCR comes from a female donor with multiple sclerosis, enrolled in a pregnancy study. The encoded CDR3 is CASKEYNFGEQFF. The bases are TGTGCCAGCAAGGAGTACAATTTTGGGGAGCAGTTCTTC.